These T cell receptor beta chains were read from a single sample in a study of blood T cells in healthy people across ages. TCRdb reprocessed the 5' RACE reads via MiXCR and lists one record per CDR3 protein. The sample yields 1.2 million to 1.5 million distinct CDR3 sequences, 59% seen once. The specimen sequenced was blood. Every receptor here comes from a young man in good health. The conserved cysteine and the conserved F or W are not part of the CDR3 here. The D gene is left open where the match is weak.

v_call: TRBV3-1
d_call: .
cdr3_length: 15
j_call: TRBJ2-7
cdr3_aa: ASSPTPGEAGGYEQY

v_call: TRBV3-1
d_call: TRBD1
cdr3_length: 13
j_call: .
cdr3_aa: ASSQAGTAQETQF

v_call: TRBV11-2
d_call: .
cdr3_length: 12
j_call: TRBJ2-5
cdr3_aa: ASSTLLAQETQY

v_call: TRBV7-2
d_call: .
cdr3_length: 13
j_call: TRBJ2-1
cdr3_aa: ASSIKTDVYNEQF

v_call: TRBV4-1
d_call: .
cdr3_length: 15
j_call: TRBJ2-4
cdr3_aa: ASSQVTGALAKNIQY

v_call: TRBV6-5
d_call: TRBD1
cdr3_length: 13
j_call: TRBJ1-2
cdr3_aa: ASSYGQGVVYGYT

v_call: TRBV4-2
d_call: .
cdr3_length: 13
j_call: TRBJ2-1
cdr3_aa: ASSQDKGSYNEQF

v_call: TRBV7-2
d_call: .
cdr3_length: 11
j_call: TRBJ1-5
cdr3_aa: ASSLERDQPQH

v_call: TRBV5-1
d_call: .
cdr3_length: 14
j_call: TRBJ2-1
cdr3_aa: ASSLNPPGSMNEQF

v_call: TRBV9
d_call: TRBD2
cdr3_length: 15
j_call: TRBJ2-5
cdr3_aa: ASSPPLSAGFRETQY

v_call: TRBV9
d_call: TRBD1
cdr3_length: 11
j_call: TRBJ1-6
cdr3_aa: ASSAGDRSPLH

v_call: TRBV29-1
d_call: TRBD1
cdr3_length: 10
j_call: TRBJ2-2
cdr3_aa: SVHRGTGELF

v_call: TRBV20-1
d_call: .
cdr3_length: 9
j_call: .
cdr3_aa: SARPRYEQY

v_call: TRBV29-1
d_call: .
cdr3_length: 12
j_call: TRBJ2-5
cdr3_aa: SVALRIQQETQY

v_call: TRBV4-1
d_call: .
cdr3_length: 10
j_call: TRBJ2-5
cdr3_aa: ASSQEGEAQY

v_call: TRBV3-1
d_call: .
cdr3_length: 14
j_call: TRBJ1-6
cdr3_aa: ASSPRADMGNSPLH

v_call: TRBV27
d_call: .
cdr3_length: 12
j_call: TRBJ1-1
cdr3_aa: ASSFNPGSTEAF

v_call: TRBV9
d_call: .
cdr3_length: 13
j_call: TRBJ1-1
cdr3_aa: ASSALGQVNTEAF

v_call: TRBV6-1
d_call: .
cdr3_length: 11
j_call: TRBJ2-7
cdr3_aa: ASSEGVATEQY

v_call: TRBV3-1
d_call: .
cdr3_length: 17
j_call: TRBJ2-6
cdr3_aa: ASSQALPGIEVRANVLT

v_call: TRBV11-1
d_call: .
cdr3_length: 14
j_call: TRBJ2-3
cdr3_aa: ASRSRAGALTDTQY

v_call: TRBV20-1
d_call: .
cdr3_length: 13
j_call: TRBJ2-2
cdr3_aa: SARGLTVNTGELF

v_call: TRBV27
d_call: TRBD2
cdr3_length: 13
j_call: TRBJ2-7
cdr3_aa: ASRTLRDYSYEQY

v_call: TRBV4-1
d_call: .
cdr3_length: 12
j_call: TRBJ1-4
cdr3_aa: ASSQGLPNEKLF

v_call: TRBV28
d_call: .
cdr3_length: 12
j_call: TRBJ1-1
cdr3_aa: ASSGDGSVRGAF

v_call: TRBV28
d_call: TRBD1
cdr3_length: 13
j_call: TRBJ1-6
cdr3_aa: ASTPGTGSYSPLH

v_call: TRBV7-9
d_call: TRBD1
cdr3_length: 13
j_call: TRBJ2-1
cdr3_aa: ASSLQGQGHNEQF

v_call: TRBV29-1
d_call: .
cdr3_length: 9
j_call: TRBJ1-1
cdr3_aa: SAVRNTEAF

v_call: TRBV7-6
d_call: .
cdr3_length: 14
j_call: TRBJ2-2
cdr3_aa: ASSLVRAAGPGELF

v_call: TRBV6-2/TRBV6-3
d_call: .
cdr3_length: 13
j_call: TRBJ2-3
cdr3_aa: ASSPAGLARTSQY

v_call: TRBV6-6
d_call: .
cdr3_length: 14
j_call: TRBJ1-5
cdr3_aa: ASLRTEFLGNQPQH

v_call: TRBV6-5
d_call: .
cdr3_length: 14
j_call: TRBJ1-1
cdr3_aa: ASSYSDGTGNTEAF

v_call: TRBV12-3/TRBV12-4
d_call: TRBD2
cdr3_length: 12
j_call: .
cdr3_aa: ASSRGTSGDEQY

v_call: TRBV20-1
d_call: .
cdr3_length: 9
j_call: TRBJ1-1
cdr3_aa: SATSARGAF

v_call: TRBV5-1
d_call: .
cdr3_length: 12
j_call: TRBJ2-1
cdr3_aa: ASSLGLTLNEQF

v_call: TRBV4-2
d_call: TRBD2
cdr3_length: 15
j_call: TRBJ2-1
cdr3_aa: ASSQDSASGGRNEQF

v_call: TRBV27
d_call: .
cdr3_length: 13
j_call: TRBJ1-2
cdr3_aa: ASRPTATANYGYT

v_call: TRBV20-1
d_call: TRBD1
cdr3_length: 11
j_call: TRBJ1-5
cdr3_aa: SGGTGGWQPQH

v_call: TRBV28
d_call: .
cdr3_length: 14
j_call: TRBJ2-1
cdr3_aa: ASSLYGVSLNNEQF

v_call: TRBV6-5
d_call: .
cdr3_length: 12
j_call: TRBJ1-5
cdr3_aa: ASSRGRSNQPQH

v_call: TRBV20-1
d_call: TRBD2
cdr3_length: 14
j_call: TRBJ2-1
cdr3_aa: SAEDTQSGSNNEQF

v_call: TRBV4-1
d_call: TRBD2
cdr3_length: 13
j_call: TRBJ2-7
cdr3_aa: ASSQVMSGSYEQY

v_call: TRBV28
d_call: TRBD1
cdr3_length: 13
j_call: TRBJ2-3
cdr3_aa: ASSPGQGMTDTQY

v_call: TRBV24-1
d_call: .
cdr3_length: 13
j_call: TRBJ1-6
cdr3_aa: ATSDLTIGNSPLH

v_call: TRBV12-3/TRBV12-4
d_call: TRBD1
cdr3_length: 16
j_call: TRBJ2-5
cdr3_aa: ASSLLVWGQGASKTQY

v_call: TRBV4-1
d_call: .
cdr3_length: 13
j_call: TRBJ2-3
cdr3_aa: ASSPRAPGEDTQY

v_call: TRBV7-9
d_call: TRBD2
cdr3_length: 14
j_call: TRBJ2-1
cdr3_aa: ASSSKGLAGYNEQF

v_call: TRBV4-1
d_call: .
cdr3_length: 13
j_call: TRBJ2-3
cdr3_aa: ASSQPLGGTDTQY

v_call: TRBV6-5
d_call: .
cdr3_length: 12
j_call: TRBJ2-1
cdr3_aa: ASSSWQGGDEQF

v_call: TRBV25-1
d_call: .
cdr3_length: 12
j_call: TRBJ1-1
cdr3_aa: ASSEPGPNTEAF

v_call: TRBV6-2/TRBV6-3
d_call: .
cdr3_length: 10
j_call: TRBJ1-2
cdr3_aa: ASSYSRWRYT

v_call: TRBV19
d_call: .
cdr3_length: 12
j_call: TRBJ2-3
cdr3_aa: ASRRRQFTDTQY

v_call: TRBV20-1
d_call: .
cdr3_length: 14
j_call: TRBJ2-3
cdr3_aa: SAQVGSGRRTDTQY